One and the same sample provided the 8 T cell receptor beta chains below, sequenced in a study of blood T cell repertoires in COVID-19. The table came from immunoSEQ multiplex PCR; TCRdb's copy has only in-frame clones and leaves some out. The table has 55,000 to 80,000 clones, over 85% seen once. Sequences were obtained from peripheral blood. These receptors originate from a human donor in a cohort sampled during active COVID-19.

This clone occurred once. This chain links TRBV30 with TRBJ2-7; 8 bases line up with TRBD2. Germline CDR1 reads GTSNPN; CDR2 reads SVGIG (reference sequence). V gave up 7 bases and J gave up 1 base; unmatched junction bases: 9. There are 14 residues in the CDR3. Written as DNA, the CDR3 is TGTGCCTCCCCCGGGGGGGTCCCATCCTACGAGCAGTACTTC. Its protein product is CASPGGVPSYEQYF.

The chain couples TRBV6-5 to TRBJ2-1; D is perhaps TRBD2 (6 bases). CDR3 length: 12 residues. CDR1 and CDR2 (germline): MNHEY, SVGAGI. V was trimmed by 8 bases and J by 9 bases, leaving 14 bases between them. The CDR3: CASSHSGVEQFF. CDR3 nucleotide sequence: TGTGCCAGCTCCCATTCGGGAGTTGAGCAGTTCTTC.

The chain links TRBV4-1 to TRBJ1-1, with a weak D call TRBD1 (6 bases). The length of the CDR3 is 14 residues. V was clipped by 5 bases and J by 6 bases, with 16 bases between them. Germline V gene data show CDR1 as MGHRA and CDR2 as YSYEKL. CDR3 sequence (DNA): TGCGCCAGCAGCTACTCGGACAGTAGGGCTGAAGCTTTCTTT. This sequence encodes CASSYSDSRAEAFF.

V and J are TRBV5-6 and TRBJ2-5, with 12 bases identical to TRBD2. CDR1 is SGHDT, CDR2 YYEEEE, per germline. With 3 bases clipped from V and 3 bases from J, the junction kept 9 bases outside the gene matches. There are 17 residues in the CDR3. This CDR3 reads CASSSKLAGGHEETQYF. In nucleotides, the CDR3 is TGTGCCAGCAGCTCCAAACTAGCGGGGGGACACGAAGAGACCCAGTACTTC.

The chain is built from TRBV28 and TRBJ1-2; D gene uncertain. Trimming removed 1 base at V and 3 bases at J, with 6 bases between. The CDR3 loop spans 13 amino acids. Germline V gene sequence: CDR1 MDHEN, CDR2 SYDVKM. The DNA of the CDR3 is TGTGCCAGCAGTTTATATCCGGACTATGGCTACACCTTC. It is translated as CASSLYPDYGYTF.

CDR3 loop: CASSLALGRRDPLNYGYTF. The CDR3 DNA is TGTGCCAGCAGCTTAGCGTTGGGCAGGCGAGATCCTCTAAACTATGGCTACACCTTC. The V and J genes are TRBV7-8 and TRBJ1-2; no reliable D call. The V end lost 0 bases, the J end lost 2 bases, and 22 bases lay between the germline ends. The CDR3 is 19 residues long. The germline V gene encodes CDR1 SGHVS and CDR2 FQNEAQ.

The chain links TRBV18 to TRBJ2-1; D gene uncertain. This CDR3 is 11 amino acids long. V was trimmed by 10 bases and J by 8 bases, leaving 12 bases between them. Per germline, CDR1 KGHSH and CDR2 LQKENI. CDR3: CATTRSHEQFF. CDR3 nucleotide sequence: TGTGCCACCACTCGGAGCCATGAGCAGTTCTTC.

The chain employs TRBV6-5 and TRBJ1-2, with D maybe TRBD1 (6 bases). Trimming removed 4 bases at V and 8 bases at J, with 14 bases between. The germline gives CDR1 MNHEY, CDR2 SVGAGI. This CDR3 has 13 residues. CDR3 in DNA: TGTGCCAGCAGTTTCCAGGGGACTATCGGCTACACCTTC. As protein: CASSFQGTIGYTF.